A single sample gave rise to the 5 T cell receptor beta chains below, sequenced in a study of T cell responses to AZD1222 COVID-19 vaccine. Clones were read by immunoSEQ multiplex PCR, and TCRdb kept only the in-frame ones, dropping some. The sample consists of 90,000 to 150,000 clones, 90% of them appearing once. The sample was peripheral blood, taken 28 days after the second dose of the MenACWY control vaccine. The receptors were sampled from an adult who received the MenACWY meningococcal vaccine as a control.

The chain employs TRBV7-7 and TRBJ2-5, with 11 bases that match TRBD2. Trimming removed 5 bases from V and 5 bases from J; junction bases left unmatched: 10. The germline gives CDR1 SSHAT, CDR2 FNYEAQ (reference sequence). This CDR3 is built from 16 residues. CDR3 protein: CASSPLLAGGMETQYF. Written as DNA, the CDR3 is TGTGCCAGCAGCCCACTCCTAGCGGGGGGAATGGAGACCCAGTACTTC.

V is TRBV7-8 and J is TRBJ1-2; D perhaps matches TRBD1 (6 bases). V lost 0 bases and J lost 1, with 9 bases in between. Looked up from germline, CDR1 is SGHVS and CDR2 is FQNEAQ. The CDR3 contains 15 residues. The CDR3, as DNA: TGTGCCAGCAGCTTAGCCCTACAGGGTAACTATGGCTACACCTTC. It is translated as CASSLALQGNYGYTF.

The J gene is TRBJ2-3, the V gene TRBV4-2; D unresolved. Trimming removed 0 bases at V and 2 bases at J, with 15 bases between. This CDR3 is built from 17 residues. From germline, CDR1 is LGHNA and CDR2 YNFKEQ. The chain's CDR3 is CASSQDEVAQHTDTQYF. The CDR3, as DNA: TGTGCCAGCAGCCAAGACGAGGTAGCACAACACACAGATACGCAGTATTTT.

The rearrangement uses TRBV19 and TRBJ2-1, with TRBD2 matching 9 bases. Germline V gives CDR1 LNHDA, CDR2 SQIVND (reference sequence). The CDR3 extends over 14 amino acids. V dropped 7 bases and J dropped 9; count of bases not matched to a gene: 10. This chain's CDR3 is CASMPTSGFGEQFF. In DNA form, the CDR3 reads TGTGCCAGTATGCCGACTAGCGGATTCGGTGAGCAGTTCTTC.

The chain is built from TRBV25-1 and TRBJ1-4; possible D gene TRBD1, 6 bases. CDR1 and CDR2 from the germline V gene are MGHDK and SYGVNS. The CDR3 runs 13 residues. With 9 bases removed from V and 15 bases from J, the gap between germline ends came to 23 bases. The CDR3 sequence is CASGTYQSEVMFF. The CDR3 DNA is TGTGCCAGTGGGACATATCAGTCGGAGGTTATGTTTTTT.